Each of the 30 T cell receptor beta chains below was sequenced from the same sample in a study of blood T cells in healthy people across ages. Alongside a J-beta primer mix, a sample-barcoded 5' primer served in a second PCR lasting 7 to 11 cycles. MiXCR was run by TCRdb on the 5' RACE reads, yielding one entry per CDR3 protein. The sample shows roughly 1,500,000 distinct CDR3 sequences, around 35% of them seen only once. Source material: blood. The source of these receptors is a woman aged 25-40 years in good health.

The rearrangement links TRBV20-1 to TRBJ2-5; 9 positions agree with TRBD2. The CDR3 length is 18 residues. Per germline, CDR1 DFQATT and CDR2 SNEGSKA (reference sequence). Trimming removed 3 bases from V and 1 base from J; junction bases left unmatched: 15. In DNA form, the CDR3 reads TGCAGTGCTAGTGTAGGGAGGGGGCTAGCGGGACTCCAAGAGACCCAGTACTTC. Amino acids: CSASVGRGLAGLQETQYF.

The CDR3 sequence: CASSTRPAQNTGELFF. In nucleotides, the CDR3 is TGTGCCAGCAGCACACGACCAGCCCAAAACACCGGGGAGCTGTTTTTT. The rearrangement joins TRBV11-2 to TRBJ2-2; no clear D. V lost 5 bases and J lost 2, with 15 bases in between. The CDR3 has 16 amino acids. Germline V lookup: CDR1 SGHAT, CDR2 FQNNGV.

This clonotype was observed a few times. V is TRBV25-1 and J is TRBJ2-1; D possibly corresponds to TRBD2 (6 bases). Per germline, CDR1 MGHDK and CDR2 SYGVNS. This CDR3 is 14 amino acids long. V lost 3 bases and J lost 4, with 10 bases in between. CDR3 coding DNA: TGTGCCAGCAGTGATAGCGGACCTTACAATGAGCAGTTCTTC. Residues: CASSDSGPYNEQFF.

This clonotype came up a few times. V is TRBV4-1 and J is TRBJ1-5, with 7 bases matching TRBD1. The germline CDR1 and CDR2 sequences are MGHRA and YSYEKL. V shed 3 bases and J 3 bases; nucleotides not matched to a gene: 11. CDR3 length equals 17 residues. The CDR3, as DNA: TGCGCCAGCAGCCAGACTATGCAGGGGGGGGCCAATCAGCCCCAGCATTTT. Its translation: CASSQTMQGGANQPQHF.

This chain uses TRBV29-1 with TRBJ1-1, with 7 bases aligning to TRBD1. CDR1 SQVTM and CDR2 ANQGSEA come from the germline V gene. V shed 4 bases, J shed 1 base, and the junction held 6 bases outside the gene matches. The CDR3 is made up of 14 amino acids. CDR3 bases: TGCAGCGTTGCCAGGGGGGGGAAGAACACTGAAGCTTTCTTT. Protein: CSVARGGKNTEAFF. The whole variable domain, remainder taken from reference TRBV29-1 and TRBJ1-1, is SAVISQKPSRDICQRGTSLTIQCQVDSQVTMMFWYRQQPGQSLTLIATANQGSEATYESGFVIDKFPISRPNLTFSTLTVSNMSPEDSSIYLCSVARGGKNTEAFFGQGTRLTVV.

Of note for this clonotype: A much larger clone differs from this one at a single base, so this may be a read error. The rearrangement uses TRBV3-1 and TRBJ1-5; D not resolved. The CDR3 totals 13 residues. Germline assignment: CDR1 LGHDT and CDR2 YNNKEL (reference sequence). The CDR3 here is CASSLGTYQPRHF. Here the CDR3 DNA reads TGTGCCAGCAGCCTCGGAACTTATCAGCCCCGGCATTTT.

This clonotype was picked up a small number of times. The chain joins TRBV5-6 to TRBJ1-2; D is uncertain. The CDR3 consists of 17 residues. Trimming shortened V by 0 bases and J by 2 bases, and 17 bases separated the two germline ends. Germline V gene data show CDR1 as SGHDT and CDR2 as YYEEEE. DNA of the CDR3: TGTGCCAGCAGCTTGGGACCTGGACGGGCCGGGAACTATGGCTACACCTTC. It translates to CASSLGPGRAGNYGYTF.

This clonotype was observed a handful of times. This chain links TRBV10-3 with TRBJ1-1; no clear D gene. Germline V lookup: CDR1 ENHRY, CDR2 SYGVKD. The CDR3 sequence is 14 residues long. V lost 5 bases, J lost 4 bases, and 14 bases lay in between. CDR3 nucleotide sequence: TGTGCCATCAGTTCCATTGGATTAGCCACTGAAGCTTTCTTT. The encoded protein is CAISSIGLATEAFF.

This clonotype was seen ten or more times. The CDR3 coding sequence is TGTGCCAGCAGTTTAGGGACAGGTCTCAATGTTTACGAGCAGTACTTC. It encodes CASSLGTGLNVYEQYF. The rearrangement links TRBV12-3 or TRBV12-4 to TRBJ2-7; 7 bases are a match to TRBD1. This CDR3 region has 16 residues. Unmatched junction bases numbered 10, after V lost 1 base and J lost 4 bases.

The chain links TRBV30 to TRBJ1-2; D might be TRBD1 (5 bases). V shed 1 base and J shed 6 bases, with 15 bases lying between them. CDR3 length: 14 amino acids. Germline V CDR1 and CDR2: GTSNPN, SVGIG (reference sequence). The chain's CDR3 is CAWSGGKAANGYTF. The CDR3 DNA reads TGTGCCTGGAGTGGGGGGAAGGCAGCCAATGGCTACACCTTC.

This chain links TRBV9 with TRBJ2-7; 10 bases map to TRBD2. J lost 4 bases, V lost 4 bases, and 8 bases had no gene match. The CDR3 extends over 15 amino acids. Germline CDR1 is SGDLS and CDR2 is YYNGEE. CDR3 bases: TGTGCCAGCAGCTCCGAAGCGGGGGGGCGGTACGAGCAGTACTTC. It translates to CASSSEAGGRYEQYF.

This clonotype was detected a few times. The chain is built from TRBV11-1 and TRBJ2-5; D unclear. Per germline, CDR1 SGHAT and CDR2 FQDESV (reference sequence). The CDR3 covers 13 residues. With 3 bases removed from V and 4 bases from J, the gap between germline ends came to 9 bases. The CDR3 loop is CASSFGNRETQYF. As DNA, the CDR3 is TGTGCCAGCAGCTTTGGGAATCGAGAGACCCAGTACTTC.

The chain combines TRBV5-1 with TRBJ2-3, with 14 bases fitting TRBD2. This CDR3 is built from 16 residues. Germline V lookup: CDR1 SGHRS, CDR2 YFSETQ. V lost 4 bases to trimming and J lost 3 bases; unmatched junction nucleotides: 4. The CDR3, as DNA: TGCGCCAGCAGCACGGGACTAGCGGGGGAGACAGATACGCAGTATTTT. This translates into CASSTGLAGETDTQYF.

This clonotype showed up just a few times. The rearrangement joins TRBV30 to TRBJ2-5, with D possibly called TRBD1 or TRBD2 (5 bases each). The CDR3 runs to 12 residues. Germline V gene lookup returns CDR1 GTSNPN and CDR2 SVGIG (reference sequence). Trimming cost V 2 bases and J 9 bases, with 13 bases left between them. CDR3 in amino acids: CAWSPLRGAQYF. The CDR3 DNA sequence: TGTGCCTGGAGTCCATTAAGAGGGGCCCAGTACTTC.

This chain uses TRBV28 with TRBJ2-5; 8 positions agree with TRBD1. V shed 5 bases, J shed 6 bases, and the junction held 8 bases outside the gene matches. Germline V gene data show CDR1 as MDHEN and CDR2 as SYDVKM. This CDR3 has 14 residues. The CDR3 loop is CASSRQGAAKTQYF. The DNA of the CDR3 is TGTGCCAGCAGTAGGCAGGGGGCGGCGAAGACCCAGTACTTC.

The DNA of the CDR3 is TGTGCCAGCAGTGAAGCGCTAGCGGGAGTGACTGATGAGCAGTTCTTC. Amino acids: CASSEALAGVTDEQFF. The V gene is TRBV2, the J gene TRBJ2-1, with 10 bases matching TRBD2. With 0 bases clipped from V and 8 bases from J, the junction kept 7 bases outside the gene matches. This CDR3 region has 16 residues. Germline values: CDR1 SNHLY, CDR2 FYNNEI.

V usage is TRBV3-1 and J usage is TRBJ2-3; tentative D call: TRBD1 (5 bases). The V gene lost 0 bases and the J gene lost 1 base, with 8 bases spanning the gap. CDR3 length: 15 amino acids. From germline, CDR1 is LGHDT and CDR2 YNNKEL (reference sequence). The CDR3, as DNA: TGTGCCAGCAGCCAAGAATCCAGGGGCACAGATACGCAGTATTTT. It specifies CASSQESRGTDTQYF.

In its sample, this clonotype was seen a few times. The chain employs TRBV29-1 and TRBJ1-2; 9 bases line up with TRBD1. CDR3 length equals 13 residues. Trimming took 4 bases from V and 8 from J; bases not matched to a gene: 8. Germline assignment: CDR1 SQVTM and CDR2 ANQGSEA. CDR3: CSVGPDRGGGYTF. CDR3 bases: TGCAGCGTTGGGCCAGACAGGGGGGGAGGCTACACCTTC.

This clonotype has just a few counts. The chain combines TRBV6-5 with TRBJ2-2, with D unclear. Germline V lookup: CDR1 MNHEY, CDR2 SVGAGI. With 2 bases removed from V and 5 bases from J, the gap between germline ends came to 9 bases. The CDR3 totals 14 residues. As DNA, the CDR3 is TGTGCCAGCAGTTACGGTTTGGTTACCGGGGAGCTGTTTTTT. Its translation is CASSYGLVTGELFF.

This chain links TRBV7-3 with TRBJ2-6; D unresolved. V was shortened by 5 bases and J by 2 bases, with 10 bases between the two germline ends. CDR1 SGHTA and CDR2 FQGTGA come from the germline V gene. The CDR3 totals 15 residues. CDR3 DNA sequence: TGTGCCAGCAGCCAAAACAACCCTGGGGCCAACGTCCTGACTTTC. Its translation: CASSQNNPGANVLTF. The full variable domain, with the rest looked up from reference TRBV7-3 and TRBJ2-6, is GAGVSQTPSNKVTEKGKYVELRCDPISGHTALYWYRQSLGQGPEFLIYFQGTGAADDSGLPNDRFFAVRPEGSVSTLKIQRTERGDSAVYLCASSQNNPGANVLTFGAGSRLTVL.

CDR3: CSAGQGEGRTDTQYF. Written as DNA, the CDR3 is TGCAGTGCTGGTCAGGGGGAGGGGAGGACAGATACGCAGTATTTT. This sequence joins TRBV20-1 and TRBJ2-3, with D perhaps TRBD1 or TRBD2 (7 bases each). The germline V gene has CDR1 DFQATT and CDR2 SNEGSKA (reference sequence). Deletions cut 5 bases from V and 3 bases from J, with 18 bases between. The CDR3 is 15 amino acids.

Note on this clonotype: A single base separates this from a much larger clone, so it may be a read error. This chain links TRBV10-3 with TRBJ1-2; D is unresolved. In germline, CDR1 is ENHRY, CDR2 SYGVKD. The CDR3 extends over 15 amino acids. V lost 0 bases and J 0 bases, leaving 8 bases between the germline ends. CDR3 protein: CAISESQQSNYGYTF. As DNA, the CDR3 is TGTGCCATCAGTGAGTCGCAGCAGTCTAACTATGGCTACACCTTC.

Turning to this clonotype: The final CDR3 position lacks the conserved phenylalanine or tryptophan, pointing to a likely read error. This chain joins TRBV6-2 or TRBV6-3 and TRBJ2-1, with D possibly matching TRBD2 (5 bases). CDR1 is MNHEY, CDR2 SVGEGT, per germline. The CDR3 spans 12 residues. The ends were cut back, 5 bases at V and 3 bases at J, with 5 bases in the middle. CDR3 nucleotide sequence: TGTGCCAGCAGTACTAGCTACAATGAGCAGTTCATC. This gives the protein CASSTSYNEQFI.

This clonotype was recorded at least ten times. CDR3 sequence: CSVIGTDTYEQYF. The CDR3 DNA reads TGCAGCGTTATAGGGACAGACACCTACGAGCAGTACTTC. This chain joins TRBV29-1 and TRBJ2-7, with 7 bases that match TRBD1. The CDR3 is 13 amino acids. Trimming cost V 5 bases and J 2 bases; bases outside gene matches: 6. Germline assignment: CDR1 SQVTM and CDR2 ANQGSEA.

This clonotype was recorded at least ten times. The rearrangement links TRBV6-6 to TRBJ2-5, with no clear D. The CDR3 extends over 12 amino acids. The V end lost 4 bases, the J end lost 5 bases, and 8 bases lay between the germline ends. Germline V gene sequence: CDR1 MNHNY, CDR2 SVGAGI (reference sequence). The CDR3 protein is CASSLLRETQYF. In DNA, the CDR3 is TGTGCCAGCAGTTTGCTTAGGGAGACCCAGTACTTC.

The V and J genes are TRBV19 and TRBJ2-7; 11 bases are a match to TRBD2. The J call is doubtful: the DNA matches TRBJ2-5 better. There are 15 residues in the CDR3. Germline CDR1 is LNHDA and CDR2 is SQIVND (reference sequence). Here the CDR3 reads CASSKPGLAVETQYF. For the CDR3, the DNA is TGTGCCAGTAGCAAACCGGGACTAGCGGTCGAGACCCAGTACTTC.

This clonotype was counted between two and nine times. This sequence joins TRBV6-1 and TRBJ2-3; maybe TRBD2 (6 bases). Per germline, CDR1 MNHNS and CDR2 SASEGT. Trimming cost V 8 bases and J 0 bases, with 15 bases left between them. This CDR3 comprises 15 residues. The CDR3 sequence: CASRGWRTSTDTQYF. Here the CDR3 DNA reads TGTGCCAGCCGGGGGTGGAGGACTAGCACAGATACGCAGTATTTT.

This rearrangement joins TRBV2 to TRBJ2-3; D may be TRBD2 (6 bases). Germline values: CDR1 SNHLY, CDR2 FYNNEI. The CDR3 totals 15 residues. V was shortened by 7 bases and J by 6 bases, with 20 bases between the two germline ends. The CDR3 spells CASKKEGSRVDTQYF. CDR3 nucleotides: TGTGCCAGCAAGAAGGAGGGGTCCAGGGTGGATACGCAGTATTTT.

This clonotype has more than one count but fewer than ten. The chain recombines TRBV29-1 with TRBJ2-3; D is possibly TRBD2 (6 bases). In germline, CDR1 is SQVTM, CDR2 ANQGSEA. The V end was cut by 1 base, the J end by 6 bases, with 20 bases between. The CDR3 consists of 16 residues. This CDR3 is CSVEALGDSYLDTQYF. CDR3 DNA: TGCAGCGTTGAAGCCTTGGGGGACTCCTATTTGGATACGCAGTATTTT.

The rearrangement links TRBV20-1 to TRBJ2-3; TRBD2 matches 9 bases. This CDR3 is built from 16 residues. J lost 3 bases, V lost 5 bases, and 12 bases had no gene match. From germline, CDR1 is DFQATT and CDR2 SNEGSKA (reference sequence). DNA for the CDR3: TGCAGTGCTTCAACCTGGTTAGCGGGGGAGACAGATACGCAGTATTTT. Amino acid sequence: CSASTWLAGETDTQYF.